This TCR beta chain was obtained from a study of identifying expanded T cells in peripheral blood. Collection occurred without any documented infections or immune events in donors. The CDR3 has 15 residues. The ends were cut back, 4 bases at V and 6 bases at J, with 21 bases in the middle. Per germline, CDR1 GTSNPN and CDR2 SVGIG (reference sequence). The study, taken as a whole, reports: Differentially abundant clones: around 1.1 between replicates, about 15 at two to three weeks, 19 to 20 at four. Roughly two-week clone count variance significantly increased as total template count grew.

The protocol was immunoSEQ multiplex PCR, while the TCRdb copy is restricted to in-frame clones and leaves out a portion. The sample holds roughly 96,000 clones, roughly 90% seen once. With respect to this clone: The antigen is undetermined.

The sequenced material came from blood. The chain has TRBV30 and TRBJ1-1; D not resolved. The source is a person aged 18 to 75 in good health. The CDR3 DNA sequence: TGTGCCTGGATTCGGACGGGTTCAATGGGGTCTGAAGCTTTCTTT. It yields the protein CAWIRTGSMGSEAFF. Complete variable domain (other parts from reference TRBV30 and TRBJ1-1): SQTIHQWPATLVQPVGSPLSLECTVEGTSNPNLYWYRQAAGRGLQLLFYSVGIGQISSEVPQNLSASRPQDRQFILSSKKLLLSDSGFYLCAWIRTGSMGSEAFFGQGTRLTVV.